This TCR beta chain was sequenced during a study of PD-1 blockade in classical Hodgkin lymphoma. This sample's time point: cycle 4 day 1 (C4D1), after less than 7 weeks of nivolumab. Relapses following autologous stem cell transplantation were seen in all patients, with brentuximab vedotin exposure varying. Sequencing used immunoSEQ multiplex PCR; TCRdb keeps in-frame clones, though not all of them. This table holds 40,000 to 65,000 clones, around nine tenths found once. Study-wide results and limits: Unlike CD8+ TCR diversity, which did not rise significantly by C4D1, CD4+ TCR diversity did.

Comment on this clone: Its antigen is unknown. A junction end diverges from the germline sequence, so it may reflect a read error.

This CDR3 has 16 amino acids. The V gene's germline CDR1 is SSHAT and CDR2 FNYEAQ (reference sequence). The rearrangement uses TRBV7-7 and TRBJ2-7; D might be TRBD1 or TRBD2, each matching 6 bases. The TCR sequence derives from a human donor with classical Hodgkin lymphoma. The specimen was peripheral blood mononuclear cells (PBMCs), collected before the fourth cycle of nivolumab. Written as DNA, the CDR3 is TGTGCTAGCAGCACGGACTTAGGGGGGACCTCCTACGAGCAGTACTTC. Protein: CASSTDLGGTSYEQYF.